Presented here are 4 T cell receptor beta chains from one specimen sequenced in a study of cytomegalovirus exposure and HLA in healthy donors. PCR primers comprised 60 Vbeta and 13 Jbeta primers. Only in-frame clones appear in the TCRdb table, and some are missing; sequencing was by immunoSEQ multiplex PCR. The sample yields about 120,000 clones, around 63% seen once. The source material was PBMCs. These TCRs come from a man between 40 and 49 years old in good health and CMV-seropositive.

This clone was counted only a few times. The chain joins TRBV9 to TRBJ2-7; 7 bases map to TRBD2. This CDR3 comprises 13 residues. The germline gives CDR1 SGDLS, CDR2 YYNGEE. Trimming cost V 5 bases and J 2 bases; bases outside gene matches: 4. CDR3 sequence reads: CASSHGGTYEQYF. The CDR3 DNA is TGTGCCAGCAGTCACGGGGGGACCTACGAGCAGTACTTC.

This clone is a singleton in its sample. Other nucleotide sequences in the sample specify the same CDR3. This sequence joins TRBV9 and TRBJ2-5; a weak D match, TRBD1 (6 bases). The CDR3 loop spans 14 amino acids. Between the trimmed V and J ends, which lost 0 bases and 1 base, there was a span of 7 bases. Germline loops: CDR1 SGDLS, CDR2 YYNGEE. CDR3 residues: CASSVGTAQETQYF. CDR3 DNA: TGTGCCAGCAGCGTAGGGACAGCCCAAGAGACCCAGTACTTC.

The chain joins TRBV19 to TRBJ2-1, with D perhaps TRBD2 (5 bases). The V gene lost 5 bases and the J gene lost 1 base, with 18 bases spanning the gap. The CDR3 is 17 amino acids. In germline, CDR1 is LNHDA, CDR2 SQIVND (reference sequence). The CDR3 sequence: CASSASSFQRSYNEQFF. CDR3 bases: TGTGCCAGTAGTGCGTCTAGCTTTCAAAGGTCCTACAATGAGCAGTTCTTC.

This clone was seen a handful of times. For the CDR3, the DNA is TGTGCCAGCTCACCGAAACAGGGGCCCGGGGAGCTGTTTTTT. Translation: CASSPKQGPGELFF. The genes are TRBV18 and TRBJ2-2; 7 bases are shared with TRBD1. Trimming removed 3 bases from V and 6 bases from J; junction bases left unmatched: 4. CDR3 size: 14 residues. Germline-derived CDR1 and CDR2 are KGHSH and LQKENI.